This TCR beta chain was recovered during a study of CD39 and CD103 CD8 tumor-infiltrating T cells. The protocol was immunoSEQ multiplex PCR, while the TCRdb copy is restricted to in-frame clones and leaves out a portion. Found here are roughly 7,400 clones, around 69% of them singletons; the top ten hold almost 60%. This clone was picked up a small number of times. Sorted memory CD8 cells were CD8+CD4-CD45RA-, regardless of CCR7. The CDR3 is 16 amino acids. V lost 0 bases and J lost 3, with 11 bases in between. Germline V CDR1 and CDR2: KGHSH, LQKENI. The rearrangement links TRBV18 to TRBJ1-4, with a tentative D call TRBD1 (5 bases). The specimen was CD8+ T cells sorted from blood. Subset denoted: total memory CD8 T cells (CD45RA-CCR7+/-) from blood or uninvolved lymph node. The clonotype was recovered from a human donor with head and neck squamous cell carcinoma. The CDR3 sequence: CASSPPPGRSNEKLFF. As DNA, the CDR3 is TGTGCCAGCTCACCACCACCGGGACGGTCTAATGAAAAACTGTTTTTT.